The 19 T cell receptor beta chains in this list originate from one sample, sequenced in a study of cytomegalovirus exposure and HLA in healthy donors. The PCR was carried out with 60 Vbeta primers and 13 Jbeta primers. Only in-frame clones appear in the TCRdb table, and some are missing; sequencing was by immunoSEQ multiplex PCR. The data contain more than 95,000 clones, around three quarters of them singletons. Material: PBMCs. These receptors all stem from a woman between 50 and 59 years old in good health and CMV-seronegative.

V is TRBV11-3 and J is TRBJ1-3; 9 bases are a match to TRBD1. The CDR3 extends over 18 amino acids. Trimming cost V 6 bases and J 4 bases; bases outside gene matches: 16. Germline V CDR1 and CDR2: SGHNT, YENEEA. The CDR3 nucleotides read TGTGCCAGCAGGACCTCGGGGACAGGGAAGCTTGGAGGAAACACCATATATTTT. Protein: CASRTSGTGKLGGNTIYF.

The rearrangement links TRBV29-1 to TRBJ1-2; D is unresolved. This CDR3 has 16 residues. Germline V gene lookup returns CDR1 SQVTM and CDR2 ANQGSEA. The V gene lost 5 bases and the J gene lost 6 bases, with 25 bases spanning the gap. The CDR3 DNA is TGCAGCGTTCGCAGTAGTACAGCCGATACGAGCCATGGCTACACCTTC. Translation gives CSVRSSTADTSHGYTF.

This clone was seen just once. The J gene is TRBJ2-3, the V gene TRBV9; D is undetermined. Germline assignment: CDR1 SGDLS and CDR2 YYNGEE. This CDR3 spans 12 amino acids. Trimming took off 0 bases at V and 6 bases at J, with 5 bases between the two ends. The chain's CDR3 is CASSVGPDTQYF. CDR3 nucleotides: TGTGCCAGCAGCGTAGGTCCGGATACGCAGTATTTT.

This chain links TRBV6-6 with TRBJ1-1, with D hard to call. Germline CDR1 reads MNHNY; CDR2 reads SVGAGI (reference sequence). The CDR3 has 13 residues. The germline V and J ends were trimmed by 0 bases and 8 bases, with 10 bases remaining between them. The CDR3 loop is CASSYSSPVEAFF. As DNA, the CDR3 is TGTGCCAGCAGTTACTCGAGTCCGGTAGAAGCTTTCTTT.

The chain has TRBV15 and TRBJ1-1, with D perhaps matching TRBD1 (6 bases). The CDR3 contains 16 residues. The germline V gene encodes CDR1 LNHNV and CDR2 YYDKDF (reference sequence). Trimming removed 5 bases from V and 0 bases from J, with 16 bases in between. The CDR3 DNA reads as TGTGCCACCAGCGGCCCAGGGGCGGTAATGAACACTGAAGCTTTCTTT. Its protein product is CATSGPGAVMNTEAFF.

As regards this clone: Germline is not matched at one junction end, which may reflect a read error. The CDR3 spells CSSSLERGGNTGELFF. The DNA of the CDR3 is TGTTCCAGCAGCTTAGAAAGGGGCGGGAACACCGGGGAGCTGTTTTTT. This chain joins TRBV7-9 and TRBJ2-2; perhaps TRBD1 as D (5 bases). There are 16 residues in the CDR3. Germline CDR1 and CDR2: SEHNR and FQNEAQ (reference sequence).

The chain combines TRBV15 with TRBJ2-7; 9 bases agree with TRBD1. The CDR3 consists of 16 residues. Trimming cost V 3 bases and J 2 bases; bases outside gene matches: 8. The V gene's germline CDR1 is LNHNV and CDR2 YYDKDF (reference sequence). CDR3 sequence: CATSRAAGQGTYEQYF. CDR3 coding DNA: TGTGCCACCAGCAGGGCCGCGGGACAGGGCACCTACGAGCAGTACTTC.

This chain links TRBV6-1 with TRBJ1-2, with D possibly matching TRBD1 (5 bases). This CDR3 region has 15 residues. Germline V gene lookup returns CDR1 MNHNS and CDR2 SASEGT. The germline V and J ends were trimmed by 1 base and 2 bases, with 11 bases remaining between them. In nucleotides, the CDR3 is TGTGCCAGCAGTGAAGGGGGGGACTTAAACTATGGCTACACCTTC. Its translation is CASSEGGDLNYGYTF.

In this sample, this clone turned up once. One junction end does not reproduce the germline sequence, and a read error may be involved. This chain uses TRBV30 with TRBJ2-5; TRBD1 aligns across 9 bases. The CDR3 totals 18 residues. Germline V gene data show CDR1 as GTSNPN and CDR2 as SVGIG (reference sequence). CDR3 coding DNA: TGTGCCTGGAGTGTACTTAGGACAGGGGACAAAAACCAAGAGGCCCAGTACTTC. It translates to CAWSVLRTGDKNQEAQYF.

This sequence joins TRBV5-6 and TRBJ1-4; possible D gene TRBD1, 5 bases. Per the germline V gene, CDR1 is SGHDT and CDR2 is YYEEEE. CDR3 length: 13 amino acids. Trimming stripped 6 bases from V and 8 bases from J, with 14 bases between. The CDR3 loop is CASTPPGGEKLFF. The CDR3 DNA sequence: TGTGCCAGCACTCCACCCGGGGGAGAAAAACTGTTTTTT.

This clone came up a few times. The chain employs TRBV6-5 and TRBJ2-7; D is perhaps TRBD2 (5 bases). The V and J ends lost 2 bases and 0 bases respectively, with 8 bases between them. The CDR3 is 14 residues long. The germline V gene has CDR1 MNHEY and CDR2 SVGAGI. CDR3 sequence reads: CASSYLTNSYEQYF. For the CDR3, the DNA is TGTGCCAGCAGTTACCTGACTAACTCCTACGAGCAGTACTTC.

The chain carries TRBV29-1 and TRBJ1-5; tentative D call: TRBD1 (5 bases). Per germline, CDR1 SQVTM and CDR2 ANQGSEA. V lost 6 bases, J lost 4 bases, and 13 bases lay in between. The CDR3 has 13 residues. CDR3 sequence: CSVALGANQPQHF. In DNA form, the CDR3 reads TGCAGCGTGGCCCTAGGGGCAAATCAGCCCCAGCATTTT.

The CDR3 DNA is TGTGCCAGCAGCGTAGGCGGGCTTCCGAGCTCCTACAATGAGCAGTTCTTC. Translation gives CASSVGGLPSSYNEQFF. The chain is built from TRBV9 and TRBJ2-1; tentative D call: TRBD2 (5 bases). This CDR3 has 17 amino acids. V lost 0 bases, J lost 0 bases, and 13 bases lay in between. CDR1 is SGDLS and CDR2 is YYNGEE in the germline V gene.

Of note for this clone: Other DNA sequences in the same sample also yield this CDR3. The chain is built from TRBV9 and TRBJ2-2; 7 nucleotides align to TRBD2. Per germline, CDR1 SGDLS and CDR2 YYNGEE. This CDR3 comprises 14 residues. With 2 bases clipped from V and 4 bases from J, the junction kept 2 bases outside the gene matches. This CDR3 is CASSVGGGTGELFF. In DNA form, the CDR3 reads TGTGCCAGCAGCGTGGGGGGGGGCACCGGGGAGCTGTTTTTT.

The chain couples TRBV7-3 to TRBJ2-7; 10 bases are a match to TRBD2. V gave up 2 bases and J gave up 4 bases; unmatched junction bases: 14. CDR3 size: 18 residues. CDR1 and CDR2 from the germline V gene are SGHTA and FQGTGA. CDR3 protein: CASSLSFTSGVGIYEQYF. CDR3 nucleotide sequence: TGTGCCAGCAGCTTATCTTTCACTAGCGGGGTGGGGATTTACGAGCAGTACTTC.

The chain uses TRBV7-2 and TRBJ2-1, with 11 positions matching TRBD2. Germline CDR1 is SGHTA and CDR2 is FQGNSA. Unmatched junction bases numbered 6, after V lost 5 bases and J lost 6 bases. The length of the CDR3 is 15 residues. In DNA, the CDR3 is TGTGCCAGCAGCCCTACTAGCGGGAGTCCCAATGAGCAGTTCTTC. Its translation: CASSPTSGSPNEQFF.

V gene TRBV23-1 combines with J gene TRBJ1-5; D gene ambiguous. TRBV23-1 is designated an ORF whose function remains uncertain. V lost 2 bases and J lost 2, with 7 bases in between. The CDR3 consists of 14 residues. CDR3 in DNA: TGCGCCAGCAGTCAAAACACCGGCAATCAGCCCCAGCATTTT. Its translation: CASSQNTGNQPQHF.

V and J are TRBV27 and TRBJ2-1, with D possibly TRBD2 on 6 matching bases. The CDR3 consists of 15 residues. The V gene's germline CDR1 is MNHEY and CDR2 SMNVEV (reference sequence). Trimming stripped 2 bases from V and 4 bases from J, with 12 bases between. CDR3 in DNA: TGTGCCAGCAGTTTAAGGTCTAGCGAGTACAATGAGCAGTTCTTC. Translating gives CASSLRSSEYNEQFF.

V is TRBV7-9 and J is TRBJ2-7; 7 positions agree with TRBD2. The CDR3 is made up of 13 amino acids. The trim removed 4 bases at V and 6 bases at J, leaving 6 bases unmatched. Per the germline V gene, CDR1 is SEHNR and CDR2 is FQNEAQ (reference sequence). The CDR3 sequence is CASSSQRTSEQYF. The CDR3 bases are TGTGCCAGCAGCTCACAACGGACTAGCGAGCAGTACTTC.